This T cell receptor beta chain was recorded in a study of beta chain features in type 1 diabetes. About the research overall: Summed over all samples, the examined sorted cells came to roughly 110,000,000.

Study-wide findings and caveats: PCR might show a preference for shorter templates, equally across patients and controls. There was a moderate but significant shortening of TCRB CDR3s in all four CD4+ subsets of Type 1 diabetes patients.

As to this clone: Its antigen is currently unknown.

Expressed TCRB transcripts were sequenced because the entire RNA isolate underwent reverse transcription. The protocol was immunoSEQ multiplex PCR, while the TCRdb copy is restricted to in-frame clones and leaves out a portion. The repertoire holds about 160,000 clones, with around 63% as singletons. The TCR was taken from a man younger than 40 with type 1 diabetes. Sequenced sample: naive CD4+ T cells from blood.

The CDR3 spells CTSSQSSSGTECTDTQYF. CDR3 DNA sequence: TGCACCAGCAGCCAGTCCTCCTCCGGGACTGAGTGCACAGATACGCAGTATTTT. V is TRBV1 and J is TRBJ2-3; the DNA was not used to check the table's D call, TRBD2. TRBV1 is a recognized pseudogene. This CDR3 is 18 amino acids long.